The clone carrying this TCR beta chain has at least ten counts. Its antigen is not known. This sample is part of a study of human T cells and chemical hapten exposure. Study-wide findings and caveats: PT1 expanded TCR numbers tracked positively with patch test score.

Single cDNA molecules in the library carried unique molecular identifiers attached during preparation. Study processing details: The median was around 100,000 TCRs per sample, ranging roughly 20,000 to 750,000. TCRdb fed the RACE reads into MiXCR, producing one record per CDR3 protein. In this record, the V and J calls reflect TCRdb's handling and not the investigators' own analysis. The sample holds some 250,000 distinct CDR3 sequences, around 7.7% seen once. This sample's time point: pre-sensitization, week 0. The treatment here: therapeutic diphenylcyclopropenone sensitization with weekly scalp DPC. The germline V gene encodes CDR1 SGHTA and CDR2 FQGNSA. J gave up 3 bases and V 5 bases, and 6 bases lay outside the gene matches. This CDR3 has 14 residues.

The receptor was isolated from a man aged 18-30 years with alopecia areata. Some clones in this sample may be carry-over from other donors' samples. The chain couples TRBV7-2 to TRBJ1-1; 7 nucleotides align to TRBD1. The sample in question was whole blood, obtained in connection with sensitization to the hapten diphenylcyclopropenone (DPC). CDR3 DNA sequence: TGTGCCAGCAGCAGGGGGCACGGGGACACTGAAGCTTTCTTT. It yields the protein CASSRGHGDTEAFF.